What follows are 2 T cell receptor beta chains derived from one specimen sequenced in a study of CD8 T cells in Susac syndrome. When the RNA was reverse transcribed, random hexamers were used with an input of 0.5 to 1 ug. TCRdb analysed the immunoSEQ multiplex PCR reads with MiXCR anew, one entry per CDR3 protein. The profile shows 400,000 to 550,000 distinct CDR3 sequences, more than 80% of them singletons. The sample was CD8+ T cells from PBMCs. Receptors were obtained from a human donor with multiple sclerosis.

The gene calls are TRBV5-1 and TRBJ1-1; 8 nucleotides match TRBD1. Germline lookup yields CDR1 SGHRS and CDR2 YFSETQ. The V segment lost 1 base and the J segment 4 bases; nucleotides outside the gene matches: 12. CDR3 length: 17 residues. The CDR3 coding sequence is TGCGCCAGCAGCTTGTGGGGGGCTGGGGACAGGCCCACTGAAGCTTTCTTT. Residues: CASSLWGAGDRPTEAFF.

With regard to this clonotype: A read error may produce the germline difference seen at one junction end. The chain carries TRBV29-1 and TRBJ2-7, with D tentatively TRBD1 or TRBD2 (5 bases each). Germline V gene lookup returns CDR1 SQVTM and CDR2 ANQGSEA. The CDR3 loop spans 16 amino acids. CDR3 DNA sequence: TGCAGCGTTGAAGACTCCCATCAAGGGACCACCTACGACCAGTACTTC. Translating gives CSVEDSHQGTTYDQYF.